This T cell receptor beta chain came from a study of blood T cell repertoires in COVID-19 (TCRdb year 2020). A note on the overall study: Samples from collaborators originated in the United States, Italy and Spain and spanned both the acute and convalescent phases of COVID-19. The prospective study material was composed of cDNA or gDNA derived from T cells, B-cell-depleted T cells, or PBMCs. Subjects who had been exposed to COVID-19, were actively infected with it, or had recovered from it provided the deeply sampled blood TCRbeta repertoires that made up the dataset. The repertoires were released in a freely available public database intended as a resource for research on the immune response to SARS-CoV-2. Samples came from the ongoing ImmuneRACE study (first 160 participants) plus 1,254 subjects from 6 global collaborators. Sample metadata almost always included a de-identified subject ID, COVID-19 status, age in years and sex. Where HLA class I and class II types were available, the types were taken from metadata supplied by the sample provider, not from assay-based typing. Broader findings and caveats from the paper: The quantity of clinical and demographic metadata differed by source and by participant and was supplied without curation.

TCRbeta CDR3 regions were amplified from genomic DNA using the immunoSEQ Assay, a bias-controlled multiplex PCR. On the study's bioinformatics: Nucleated cell counts per sample were estimated from amplification of reference gene primers within the assay. To quantify the absolute abundance of each unique TCRbeta CDR3 rearrangement, sequence reads were collapsed and filtered. For each sample, productive Simpson clonality was calculated as the square root of Simpson's diversity index across productive rearrangements. TCRdb stores this immuneACCESS table with in-frame sequences only. Part of the clones is absent; in the studies checked, under half of the shortfall reflects unresolved V genes, and no reason is known for the rest. The V and J calls and clone size are taken from that table; D and trimming were inferred from the DNA. The sample contains 150,000 to 200,000 clones, roughly 85% of them found a single time. The ten most abundant clones make up 9% of the sample.

With regard to this clone: Its antigen target is currently unknown. Base-call qualities are not available, and no considerably larger clone is one nucleotide away.

Participants in the prospective study were enrolled through a virtual design, were aged 18 to 89 years, and lived in fewer than 30 United States geographic areas. To assign participants to cohorts, the prospective study relied on clinical history that participants themselves reported in a screening survey and a study questionnaire. Recovered participants in ImmuneRACE Cohort 3 were defined by two consecutive negative NP/OP PCR tests, clearance by a healthcare professional, or resolution of symptoms. Mobile phlebotomists in the prospective study collected whole blood, serum and a nasopharyngeal or oropharyngeal swab from every participant. Participants in the prospective study had the option to provide additional blood draws and questionnaires over a roughly 2-month period. Before DNA extraction, blood samples from the prospective study were shipped at room temperature or frozen. The V and J ends are trimmed by 4 bases and 0 bases, leaving 10 bases between them. The cysteine opens and the phenylalanine closes a CDR3 of 15 amino acids. Solely the CDR3 DNA is kept, with 45 bases framed from the first base. CDR1 and CDR2, per the germline V gene, are MGHRA and YSYEKL.

This receptor was taken from a woman under 30 who had recovered from COVID-19. The rearranged chain carries TRBV4-1 and TRBJ1-5; the D gene cannot be named for sure. Sequencing input: PBMCs or T cells enriched from blood (not recorded which). The encoded CDR3 is CASSPGPYSNQPQHF. The nucleotide sequence is given as TGCGCCAGCAGCCCTGGTCCCTATAGCAATCAGCCCCAGCATTTT.